One sample yielded the 23 T cell receptor beta chains listed below, sequenced in a study of shared clonotypes between healthy human individuals. Clones were sequenced by immunoSEQ multiplex PCR, and TCRdb holds only the in-frame ones, with some missing. The profile shows around 2.1 million clones, about 93% of them singletons. Naive CD8 cells, CD45RO-negative and positively selected for CCR7, excluded terminally differentiated effector memory CD45RA+ cells. The sequencing sample was made of naive CD8+ T cells from PBMCs. The receptors here all came from a man between 18 and 35 years old in good health. Some clones in this sample may be carry-over from other donors' samples.

Here the CDR3 DNA reads TGTGCCAGCAGCTTTGGGACTAGCGGTTCGTGGACCCAGTACTTC. This translates into CASSFGTSGSWTQYF. The chain carries TRBV7-8 and TRBJ2-5; 11 bases line up with TRBD2. Germline CDR1 SGHVS, CDR2 FQNEAQ. With 3 bases clipped from V and 7 bases from J, the junction kept 7 bases outside the gene matches. The CDR3 totals 15 residues.

V and J are TRBV7-9 and TRBJ2-6; tentatively, D is TRBD1 (5 bases). Germline V gene lookup returns CDR1 SEHNR and CDR2 FQNEAQ (reference sequence). Trimming pared 5 bases from V and 1 base from J, leaving 12 bases between. The CDR3 is 16 amino acids. The CDR3 loop is CASSPSDTSGANVLTF. The CDR3, as DNA: TGTGCCAGCAGCCCCTCGGACACATCTGGGGCCAACGTCCTGACTTTC.

V gene TRBV11-2 combines with J gene TRBJ2-3; 10 bases map to TRBD1. The CDR3 is made up of 15 amino acids. V was pared by 2 bases and J by 5 bases, with 4 bases of the junction left unmatched. CDR1 and CDR2 (germline): SGHAT, FQNNGV. The DNA for the CDR3 is TGTGCCAGCAGCTTACAGGACAGGGGGATAGATACGCAGTATTTT. Translating it yields CASSLQDRGIDTQYF.

The chain uses TRBV6-1 and TRBJ2-7, with TRBD1 as a possible D gene (5 bases). Trimming pared 1 base from V and 4 bases from J, leaving 11 bases between. The CDR3 runs to 14 residues. Germline lookup yields CDR1 MNHNS and CDR2 SASEGT. CDR3 amino acids: CASSEEGYSYEQYF. For the CDR3, the DNA is TGTGCCAGCAGTGAAGAGGGGTACTCATACGAGCAGTACTTC.

As for this clone: Other DNA sequences from this sample encode an identical CDR3 as well. This chain connects TRBV15 to TRBJ1-1; D may be TRBD1 (5 bases). CDR1 and CDR2 from the germline V gene are LNHNV and YYDKDF (reference sequence). The CDR3 sequence is 15 residues long. Trimming cost V 0 bases and J 2 bases, with 10 bases left between them. In DNA, the CDR3 is TGTGCCACCAGCAGAGATCGGGGCGGTAACACTGAAGCTTTCTTT. The encoded protein is CATSRDRGGNTEAFF.

The V and J genes are TRBV27 and TRBJ2-6, with a weak D call TRBD1 (6 bases). Looked up from germline, CDR1 is MNHEY and CDR2 is SMNVEV (reference sequence). The CDR3 loop spans 16 amino acids. The V end was cut by 3 bases, the J end by 2 bases, with 11 bases between. The CDR3: CASSLLGAAGANVLTF. The DNA of the CDR3 is TGTGCCAGCAGTTTGCTGGGGGCGGCTGGGGCCAACGTCCTGACTTTC. Supplemented by reference TRBV27 and TRBJ2-6, the full variable domain reads EAQVTQNPRYLITVTGKKLTVTCSQNMNHEYMSWYRQDPGLGLRQIYYSMNVEVTDKGDVPEGYKVSRKEKRNFPLILESPSPNQTSLYFCASSLLGAAGANVLTFGAGSRLTVL.

J is TRBJ2-7 and V is TRBV9, with a weak D call TRBD2 (6 bases). With 0 bases removed from V and 2 bases from J, the gap between germline ends came to 9 bases. This CDR3 is built from 14 residues. Germline V gene data show CDR1 as SGDLS and CDR2 as YYNGEE. Here the CDR3 DNA reads TGTGCCAGCAGCGTAGCTAGCGTGACCTACGAGCAGTACTTC. Translated, it gives CASSVASVTYEQYF.

The chain recombines TRBV28 with TRBJ2-7, with 11 bases identical to TRBD2. The germline gives CDR1 MDHEN, CDR2 SYDVKM. Trimming removed 4 bases from V and 4 bases from J; junction bases left unmatched: 6. CDR3 size: 15 residues. The CDR3 reads CASSSGLAGLYEQYF. CDR3 DNA sequence: TGTGCCAGCAGTTCCGGACTAGCGGGTTTGTACGAGCAGTACTTC.

This clone was found once. V is TRBV14 and J is TRBJ2-3, with D tentatively TRBD1 or TRBD2 (5 bases each). The CDR3 covers 13 residues. Germline lookup yields CDR1 SGHDN and CDR2 FVKESK. The ends were cut back, 4 bases at V and 6 bases at J, with 11 bases in the middle. The CDR3 DNA is TGTGCCAGCAGCCCCCGGGGCCGGGATACGCAGTATTTT. Translating it yields CASSPRGRDTQYF.

This chain connects TRBV19 to TRBJ2-1, with D tentatively TRBD1 (5 bases). Germline V gene data show CDR1 as LNHDA and CDR2 as SQIVND (reference sequence). The CDR3 consists of 15 residues. Between the trimmed V and J ends, which lost 4 bases and 5 bases, there was a span of 15 bases. The chain's CDR3 is CASSKGRTTHNEQFF. The CDR3 DNA is TGTGCCAGTAGTAAGGGGCGGACCACGCACAATGAGCAGTTCTTC.

The chain employs TRBV4-1 and TRBJ2-1; weak D call: TRBD2 (5 bases). From germline, CDR1 is MGHRA and CDR2 YSYEKL. This CDR3 region has 16 residues. V gave up 6 bases and J gave up 0 bases, with 15 bases separating them. The CDR3 DNA follows: TGCGCCAGCAGGCCAACACTAGGTAGCTCCTACAATGAGCAGTTCTTC. This translates into CASRPTLGSSYNEQFF.

The V gene is TRBV7-9, the J gene TRBJ1-2; TRBD1 aligns across 7 bases. CDR3 length equals 16 residues. V trimming: 4 bases; J trimming: 5 bases; junction bases outside the gene matches: 13. Per the germline V gene, CDR1 is SEHNR and CDR2 is FQNEAQ (reference sequence). The CDR3, as DNA: TGTGCCAGCAGCTCTATGGGGACAGAGCTTTATTATGGCTACACCTTC. Translated: CASSSMGTELYYGYTF. Full variable domain (rest looked up from reference TRBV7-9 and TRBJ1-2): DTGVSQNPRHKITKRGQNVTFRCDPISEHNRLYWYRQTLGQGPEFLTYFQNEAQLEKSRLLSDRFSAERPKGSFSTLEIQRTEQGDSAMYLCASSSMGTELYYGYTFGSGTRLTVV.

This clone was observed a single time. The chain has TRBV28 and TRBJ1-1, with 8 bases that match TRBD1. Per the germline V gene, CDR1 is MDHEN and CDR2 is SYDVKM. The CDR3 length is 15 residues. V lost 5 bases to trimming and J lost 3 bases; unmatched junction nucleotides: 8. The chain's CDR3 is CASSLRTGKHTEAFF. The DNA of the CDR3 is TGTGCCAGCAGTCTCAGGACAGGGAAGCACACTGAAGCTTTCTTT.

The genes are TRBV9 and TRBJ2-7; 10 nucleotides match TRBD1. The CDR3 extends over 15 amino acids. Germline CDR1 reads SGDLS; CDR2 reads YYNGEE. V was clipped by 3 bases and J by 3 bases; unmatched bases: 6. The CDR3 bases are TGTGCCAGCAGCGCAAGGACAGGGGGTCACTACGAGCAGTACTTC. Amino acid sequence: CASSARTGGHYEQYF.

This rearrangement joins TRBV28 to TRBJ2-2, with a tentative D call TRBD2 (5 bases). V was clipped by 6 bases and J by 4 bases, with 15 bases between them. Germline V gene sequence: CDR1 MDHEN, CDR2 SYDVKM. The CDR3 is 15 residues long. The CDR3 reads CASSPRTESTGELFF. The CDR3 coding sequence is TGTGCCAGCAGCCCTCGGACTGAGAGCACCGGGGAGCTGTTTTTT. Full variable domain (outside the CDR3, taken from reference TRBV28 and TRBJ2-2): DVKVTQSSRYLVKRTGEKVFLECVQDMDHENMFWYRQDPGLGLRLIYFSYDVKMKEKGDIPEGYSVSREKKERFSLILESASTNQTSMYLCASSPRTESTGELFFGEGSRLTVL.

This rearrangement joins TRBV19 to TRBJ2-7; no definite D call. This CDR3 region has 13 residues. V lost 4 bases and J 2 bases, leaving 9 bases between the germline ends. Germline V gene lookup returns CDR1 LNHDA and CDR2 SQIVND (reference sequence). The CDR3 loop reads CASSNSEAYEQYF. CDR3 in DNA: TGTGCCAGTAGTAATTCAGAAGCCTACGAGCAGTACTTC.

This clone was counted once. The same CDR3 arises from other DNA sequences in this sample as well. V is TRBV7-8 and J is TRBJ2-7; D perhaps matches TRBD1 (6 bases). The CDR3 sequence is 13 residues long. Trimming shortened V by 4 bases and J by 3 bases, and 10 bases separated the two germline ends. CDR1 is SGHVS and CDR2 is FQNEAQ in the germline V gene. The CDR3 is CASSSGHFYEQYF. The CDR3 DNA reads as TGTGCCAGCAGCTCGGGACATTTCTACGAGCAGTACTTC.

This chain joins TRBV6-5 and TRBJ2-5; a weak D match, TRBD1 (6 bases). The germline CDR1 and CDR2 sequences are MNHEY and SVGAGI. This CDR3 has 13 residues. Deletions cut 4 bases from V and 3 bases from J, with 9 bases between. CDR3 amino acids: CASSWTVKETQYF. In DNA, the CDR3 is TGTGCCAGCAGTTGGACAGTAAAAGAGACCCAGTACTTC.

The table lists this clone with a few counts. V and J are TRBV9 and TRBJ1-5; D call uncertain. With 0 bases removed from V and 6 bases from J, the gap between germline ends came to 10 bases. This CDR3 spans 14 amino acids. Germline V CDR1 and CDR2: SGDLS, YYNGEE. The CDR3 nucleotides read TGTGCCAGCAGCGTAGACGGCAACACTCAGCCCCAGCATTTT. It translates to CASSVDGNTQPQHF.

This sequence joins TRBV10-3 and TRBJ1-1; 9 positions match TRBD1. V lost 0 bases, J lost 2 bases, and 10 bases stayed unmatched. The CDR3 runs 18 residues. The V gene's germline CDR1 is ENHRY and CDR2 SYGVKD. Written as DNA, the CDR3 is TGTGCCATCAGTGAGTCTACCGGGACAGGGCTCTATAACACTGAAGCTTTCTTT. This encodes CAISESTGTGLYNTEAFF.

The V and J genes are TRBV10-3 and TRBJ2-1; tentative D call: TRBD2 (5 bases). The CDR3 is 13 amino acids. V was pared by 0 bases and J by 9 bases, with 9 bases between. Looked up from germline, CDR1 is ENHRY and CDR2 is SYGVKD. DNA for the CDR3: TGTGCCATCAGTGAGTCAGGGAGAAGTGAGCAGTTCTTC. Residues: CAISESGRSEQFF.

The chain recombines TRBV5-8 with TRBJ2-6, with D perhaps matching TRBD2 (5 bases). V was shortened by 6 bases and J by 4 bases, with 17 bases between the two germline ends. Looked up from germline, CDR1 is SGHTS and CDR2 is YDEGEE. The CDR3 runs 16 residues. The DNA of the CDR3 is TGTGCCAGCACCTTCGCGCGCGGGTTCGGGGCCAACGTCCTGACTTTC. Amino acid sequence: CASTFARGFGANVLTF.

The rearrangement joins TRBV7-8 to TRBJ2-5, with TRBD1 as a possible D gene (5 bases). The CDR3 spans 14 residues. V shed 3 bases and J shed 1 base, with 9 bases lying between them. Germline CDR1 and CDR2: SGHVS and FQNEAQ. CDR3 in DNA: TGTGCCAGCAGCTTCAGACAGACCCAAGAGACCCAGTACTTC. Translated, it gives CASSFRQTQETQYF.